A selection of T cell receptor beta chains follows, all from one sample in a study of post-analysis software for immune sequencing data. MiXCR was run by TCRdb on the PCR reads, yielding one entry per CDR3 protein. The table lists 600,000 to 700,000 distinct CDR3 sequences, roughly three fifths of them singletons. Sequences were obtained from blood. All receptors come from a girl aged 2-9 years with multiple sclerosis. Both conserved end residues are part of each CDR3. Only some rows state a clone size, as once, few, many or a class for expanded clones.

J: TRBJ1-2
V: TRBV4-1
size: NA
CDR3: CASSQDGDYGYTF

J: TRBJ2-7
V: TRBV12-3/TRBV12-4
size: NA
CDR3: CASSSSGVSEAQYF

J: TRBJ2-7
V: TRBV20-1
size: NA
CDR3: CSAGLAGVSYEQYF

J: TRBJ2-3
V: TRBV29-1
size: NA
CDR3: CSVTGGLAGAKGGTQYF

J: TRBJ1-2
V: TRBV12-3/TRBV12-4
size: few
CDR3: CASSLLGGYTF

J: TRBJ2-5
V: TRBV12-3/TRBV12-4
size: NA
CDR3: CASSATSGIGKGIQYF

J: TRBJ1-5
V: TRBV9
size: NA
CDR3: CASSVRAGVNQPQHF

J: TRBJ2-3
V: TRBV6-2/TRBV6-3
size: few
CDR3: CASGGLTDTQYF

J: TRBJ2-5
V: TRBV29-1
size: NA
CDR3: CSVGTGSGQETQYF

J: TRBJ2-3
V: TRBV11-2
size: NA
CDR3: CASSSYPSGGWEDTQYF

J: TRBJ2-7
V: TRBV9
size: few
CDR3: CASSASGTGDHEQYF

J: TRBJ2-1
V: TRBV7-2
size: NA
CDR3: CASSAGGTGDEQFF

J: TRBJ1-2
V: TRBV4-3
size: NA
CDR3: CASSQVSRQSSGYTF

J: TRBJ1-2
V: TRBV18
size: NA
CDR3: CASSPPMAESYGYTF

J: TRBJ2-3
V: TRBV7-3
size: NA
CDR3: CASSSDKILAGRTDTQYF

J: NA
V: TRBV6-5
size: once
CDR3: CASSYQAGPLQETQYF

J: TRBJ2-5
V: TRBV29-1
size: NA
CDR3: CSVEDWGVGRTQYF

J: TRBJ2-5
V: TRBV11-1
size: NA
CDR3: CASSLGPREETQYF

J: TRBJ2-3
V: TRBV4-3
size: NA
CDR3: CASSQGQTGGTDTQYF

J: TRBJ2-7
V: TRBV20-1
size: NA
CDR3: CSARDTRAGWEQYF

J: TRBJ2-2
V: TRBV20-1
size: NA
CDR3: CSALTSGNTGELFF

J: TRBJ2-7
V: TRBV29-1
size: NA
CDR3: CSVPWRGVSYNEQYF

J: TRBJ2-5
V: TRBV2
size: NA
CDR3: CASVTSGGGTQYF

J: TRBJ2-3
V: TRBV4-1
size: NA
CDR3: CASSQPTGGGTDTQYF

J: TRBJ1-2
V: TRBV10-3
size: NA
CDR3: CAIHGSVAGYGYTF

J: NA
V: TRBV7-9
size: NA
CDR3: CASSSLGFVHEQYF

J: TRBJ2-5
V: TRBV11-2
size: NA
CDR3: CASSSGLDLLPQYF

J: TRBJ1-5
V: TRBV24-1
size: NA
CDR3: CATSDQGVQPQHF

J: TRBJ2-5
V: TRBV20-1
size: NA
CDR3: CSARVSGRQTQYF

J: TRBJ2-5
V: TRBV6-5
size: few
CDR3: CASSYSPGTEETQYF

J: TRBJ2-3
V: TRBV20-1
size: NA
CDR3: CSATGWRTDTQYF

J: TRBJ2-7
V: TRBV5-1
size: NA
CDR3: CASSLAGAVNEQYF

J: TRBJ2-2
V: TRBV6-1
size: NA
CDR3: CAGGLGTGELFF

J: TRBJ2-7
V: TRBV7-3
size: NA
CDR3: CASSSEATSGSAQYF

J: TRBJ1-2
V: TRBV29-1
size: NA
CDR3: CSVGDDHGYTF

J: TRBJ2-5
V: TRBV5-1
size: few
CDR3: CASTGGEAETQYF

J: TRBJ1-1
V: TRBV12-3/TRBV12-4
size: NA
CDR3: CASSLSRGVLNTEAFF

J: TRBJ2-1
V: TRBV11-2
size: NA
CDR3: CASSSGTSGLVDNEQFF

J: TRBJ2-1
V: TRBV7-3
size: few
CDR3: CASSFIAGEGGNEQFF

J: TRBJ2-1
V: TRBV7-9
size: few
CDR3: CASSLAGLAEQFF

J: TRBJ1-5
V: TRBV12-3/TRBV12-4
size: many
CDR3: CASSLTGGQPQHF